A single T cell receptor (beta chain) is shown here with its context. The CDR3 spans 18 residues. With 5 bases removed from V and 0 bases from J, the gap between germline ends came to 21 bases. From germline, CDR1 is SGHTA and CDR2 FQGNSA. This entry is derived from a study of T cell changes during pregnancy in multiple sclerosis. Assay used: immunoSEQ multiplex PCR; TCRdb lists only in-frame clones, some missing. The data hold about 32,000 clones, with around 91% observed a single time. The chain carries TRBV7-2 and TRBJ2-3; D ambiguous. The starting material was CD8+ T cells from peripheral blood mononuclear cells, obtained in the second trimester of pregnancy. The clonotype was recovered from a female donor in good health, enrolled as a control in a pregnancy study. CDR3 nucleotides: TGTGCCAGCAGCCCCCACTTCTCCCAATACCCAAGCACAGATACGCAGTATTTT. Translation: CASSPHFSQYPSTDTQYF.